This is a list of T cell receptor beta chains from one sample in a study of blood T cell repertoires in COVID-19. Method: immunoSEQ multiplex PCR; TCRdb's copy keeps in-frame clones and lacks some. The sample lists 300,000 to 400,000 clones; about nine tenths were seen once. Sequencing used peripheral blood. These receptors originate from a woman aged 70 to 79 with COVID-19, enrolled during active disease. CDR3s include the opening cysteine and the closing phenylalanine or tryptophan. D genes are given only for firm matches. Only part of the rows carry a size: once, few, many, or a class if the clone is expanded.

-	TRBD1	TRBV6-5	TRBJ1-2	TGTGCCTGCCTCGACAGGGACAACTATGGCTACACCTTC	CACLDRDNYGYTF
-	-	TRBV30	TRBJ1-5	TGTGCCTGGAGGGCAGGGAACAATCAGCCCCAGCATTTT	CAWRAGNNQPQHF
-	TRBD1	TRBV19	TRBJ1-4	TGTGCCAGTAGTACCTCCGGGACAGCCGAAAAACTGTTTTTT	CASSTSGTAEKLFF
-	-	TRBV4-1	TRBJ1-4	TGCGCCAGCAGCCCTTTTTTTGGCGAAAAACTGTTTTTT	CASSPFFGEKLFF
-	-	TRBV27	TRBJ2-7	TGTGCCAGCAGTTACGGAGGGTCGGTCGAGCAGTACTTC	CASSYGGSVEQYF
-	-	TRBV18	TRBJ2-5	TGTGCCAGCTCACCTAGGGGGGAGACCCAGTACTTC	CASSPRGETQYF
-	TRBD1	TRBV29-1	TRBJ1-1	TGCAGCGTTACAGGGGTTTTCATCACTGAAGCTTTCTTT	CSVTGVFITEAFF
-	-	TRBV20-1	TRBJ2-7	TGCAGTGCTAGAGTGGAGTACGAGCAGTACTTC	CSARVEYEQYF
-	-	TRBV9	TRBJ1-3	TGTGCCAGCAGCGTCTCCGGAACAGGCTCTGGAAACACCATATATTTT	CASSVSGTGSGNTIYF
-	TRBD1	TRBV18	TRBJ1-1	TGTGCCACCTTAGAGGGGGCGAACACTGAAGCTTTCTTT	CATLEGANTEAFF
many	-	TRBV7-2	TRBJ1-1	TGTGCCAGCAGCACCATCGGGGAGACTGAAGCTTTCTTT	CASSTIGETEAFF
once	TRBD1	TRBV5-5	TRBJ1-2	TGTGCCAGCAGCTTGGATACAGGGGAGTCGGACTACACCTTC	CASSLDTGESDYTF
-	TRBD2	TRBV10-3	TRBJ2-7	TGTGCCATCAGTGAGTCTGGCAGCGGGGGCCGCTACGAGCAGTACTTC	CAISESGSGGRYEQYF
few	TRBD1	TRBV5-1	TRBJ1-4	TGCGCCAGCAGCCCGTCACAGGGGGCGGGGGAAAAACTGTTTTTT	CASSPSQGAGEKLFF
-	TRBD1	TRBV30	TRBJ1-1	TGTGCCTGGAGACTCAGGGACAGGGCGAACACTGAAGCTTTCTTT	CAWRLRDRANTEAFF
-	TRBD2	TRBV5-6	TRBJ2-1	TGTGCCAGCAGCTTGCTGCCTAGCGGGGACAATGAGCAGTTCTTC	CASSLLPSGDNEQFF
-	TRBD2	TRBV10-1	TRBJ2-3	TGCGCCAGCTCGCGGACTAGCCCAGATACGCAGTATTTT	CASSRTSPDTQYF
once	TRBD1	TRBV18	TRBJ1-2	TGTGCCAGCTCACGGGGGACAGCCTATGGCTACACCTTC	CASSRGTAYGYTF
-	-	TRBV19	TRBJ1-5	TGTGCCAGTAGTACCCAGGGGAGCAATCAGCCCCAGCATTTT	CASSTQGSNQPQHF
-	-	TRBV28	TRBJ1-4	TGTGCCAGCAGTCCCTTACAGTTAACTAATGAAAAACTGTTTTTT	CASSPLQLTNEKLFF
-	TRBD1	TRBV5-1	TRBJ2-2	TGCGCCAGCATAAAAGGGACAGGGAAGGCCGGGGAGCTGTTTTTT	CASIKGTGKAGELFF
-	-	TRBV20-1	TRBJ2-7	TGCAGAGTAGCGGACGAGCAGTACTTC	CRVADEQYF
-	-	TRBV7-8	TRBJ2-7	TGTGCCAGCAGCTTATTTGAGTTCGGCGAGCAGTACTTC	CASSLFEFGEQYF
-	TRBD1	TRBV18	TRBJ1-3	TGTGCCAGCTCACCCGGACAGGGTCGAGAAAACACCATATATTTT	CASSPGQGRENTIYF
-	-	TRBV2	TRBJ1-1	TGTGCCAGCAGTGGACCGGGGAGGACTGAAGCTTTCTTT	CASSGPGRTEAFF
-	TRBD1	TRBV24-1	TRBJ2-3	TGTGCCACCAGTGATGCCTCTTGGACAGGGGGTAGCACAGATACGCAGTATTTT	CATSDASWTGGSTDTQYF
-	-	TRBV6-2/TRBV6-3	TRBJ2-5	TGTGCCAGCAGTTACGAGTCGTACCAAGAGACCCAGTACTTC	CASSYESYQETQYF
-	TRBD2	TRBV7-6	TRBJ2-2	TGTGCCAGCTCCTCCCCGGCGGGGGGGCCGGGGGAGCTGTTTTTT	CASSSPAGGPGELFF
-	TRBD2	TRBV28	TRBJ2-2	TGTGCCAGCACCCACTGGTCTAGCGGGGGTTCCGGGGAGCTGTTTTTT	CASTHWSSGGSGELFF
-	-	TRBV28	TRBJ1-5	TGTGCCAGCAGCCTGTCGAGCAATCAGCCCCAGCATTTT	CASSLSSNQPQHF
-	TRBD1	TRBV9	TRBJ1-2	TGTGCCAGCAGCCGGGGACAGGGGAACTATGGCTACACCTTC	CASSRGQGNYGYTF
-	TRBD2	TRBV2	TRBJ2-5	TGTGCCAGCAGTGACGGCGGGGGGGCCCCCCAAGAGACCCAGTACTTC	CASSDGGGAPQETQYF
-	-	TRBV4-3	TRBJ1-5	TGCGCCAGCAGCCAAGCATGGCCAGGGTCCACCAATCAGCCCCAGCATTTT	CASSQAWPGSTNQPQHF
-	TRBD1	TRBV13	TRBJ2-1	TGTGCCAGCAGCTCCCGGGACAGCGGTGAGCAGTTCTTC	CASSSRDSGEQFF
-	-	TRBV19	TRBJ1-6	TGTGCCAGTAACCTCGAGGGCCGCCCCCTCCACTTT	CASNLEGRPLHF
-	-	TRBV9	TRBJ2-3	TGTGCCAGCAGCGTAGGTTCCGGGAGCGCAGATACGCAGTATTTT	CASSVGSGSADTQYF
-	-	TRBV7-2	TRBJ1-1	TGTGCCAGCAGCTTAAACCGGGACATAGAAGCTTTCTTT	CASSLNRDIEAFF
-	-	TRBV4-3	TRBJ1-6	TGCGCCAGCAGCCAAGTCAGGGAAAAGGGATATAATTCACCCCTCCACTTT	CASSQVREKGYNSPLHF
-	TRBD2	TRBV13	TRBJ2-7	TGTGCCAGCAGCCCGAGCGGGGGATTCTACGAGCAGTACTTC	CASSPSGGFYEQYF
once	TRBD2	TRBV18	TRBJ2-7	TGTGCCAGCTCACCCTTAATGACTAGCAGCCACGAGCAGTACTTC	CASSPLMTSSHEQYF